Here is one TCR beta chain with its context. Its specificity is unknown. One end of the junction fails to match germline, which may point to a read error. Full-length variable regions came from constant-region reverse primers plus semi-nested Nested Universal Primer A PCR. TCRdb re-derived calls from the 5' RACE reads in MiXCR, one entry per CDR3 protein. The repertoire includes over 6,500 distinct CDR3 sequences, around 66% of them detected once, and about 4.4% sits in the top ten. The CDR3 runs 15 residues. In germline, CDR1 is SSHAT, CDR2 FNYEAQ (reference sequence). The sorted Tregs were CD4+CD25+CD127-/low cells. Study-level points and caveats: In terms of TCR gene usage, tumor memory CD4+ T cells clustered together with blood and lymph node memory CD4+ cells, as well as with lymph node naive CD4+ cells.

The chain links TRBV7-7 to TRBJ2-5; D gene ambiguous. Specimen: tumor-infiltrating Tregs sorted from the breast tumor. This TCR was recovered from a female donor with breast cancer. CDR3 in amino acids: CASSFQWGYQETQYF. CDR3 DNA sequence: TGTGCTAGCAGCTTTCAGTGGGGTTACCAAGAGACCCAGTACTTC.